This TCR beta chain was sequenced during a study of Ad26.COV2.S vaccination and SARS-CoV-2 variants. Looking at the study overall: Donor was one of the participants in the Ad26.COV2.S arm of the COV1001 trial. Each vaccinee took Ad26.COV2.S intramuscularly, once or twice 56 days apart.

Treatment meaning: about 20 received Ad26.COV2.S at low or high dose, single or two shots; about 5 received placebo; per-sample allocation not given. Material that was analyzed had been drawn on day 63 after the first vaccine or placebo injection. Here immunoSEQ multiplex PCR was the method, and the copy in TCRdb shows in-frame clones only, minus some. The sample carries hundreds of thousands of clones, approximately 88% recorded once. The V gene's germline CDR1 is ENHRY and CDR2 SYGVKD. The germline V and J ends were trimmed by 2 bases and 5 bases, with 12 bases remaining between them. The CDR3 sequence is 14 residues long.

The TCR was taken from a person aged 18 to 59 who received the Ad26.COV2.S COVID-19 vaccine or a placebo. This sequence joins TRBV10-3 and TRBJ2-5; D is perhaps TRBD2 (5 bases). The starting material was peripheral blood, obtained in a trial of Ad26.COV2.S vaccine versus placebo. This CDR3 reads CAISEEGFQETQYF. CDR3 bases: TGTGCCATCAGTGAGGAGGGATTTCAGGAGACCCAGTACTTC.